Presented here are 29 T cell receptor beta chains from one specimen sequenced in a study of Ad26.COV2.S vaccination and SARS-CoV-2 variants. Clones were read by immunoSEQ multiplex PCR, and TCRdb kept only the in-frame ones, dropping some. The sample has 200,000 to 300,000 clones, 70% to 90% seen once. Treatment: 19 received Ad26.COV2.S at low or high dose, single or two shots; roughly five received placebo; per-sample allocation not given. Collection of samples fell on day 63 after the first vaccine or placebo injection. Specimen: peripheral blood, collected in a trial of Ad26.COV2.S vaccine versus placebo. These receptors were taken from a person aged 18-60 years who received the Ad26.COV2.S COVID-19 vaccine or a placebo.

With respect to this clone: The same CDR3 arises from other DNA sequences in this sample as well. This chain joins TRBV11-3 and TRBJ2-7, with D hard to call. V lost 3 bases and J 0 bases, leaving 6 bases between the germline ends. CDR3 size: 13 residues. Germline V gene lookup returns CDR1 SGHNT and CDR2 YENEEA. The DNA for the CDR3 is TGTGCCAGCAGCTTGGGCAGCTCCTACGAGCAGTACTTC. It encodes CASSLGSSYEQYF.

This clone was observed a single time. The chain is built from TRBV27 and TRBJ1-2, with D tentatively TRBD1 (6 bases). Trimming pared 5 bases from V and 7 bases from J, leaving 14 bases between. Germline V gene sequence: CDR1 MNHEY, CDR2 SMNVEV (reference sequence). There are 13 residues in the CDR3. CDR3 residues: CASSPQGISGYTF. Here the CDR3 DNA reads TGTGCCAGCAGTCCTCAGGGGATTAGTGGCTACACCTTC.

The rearrangement joins TRBV9 to TRBJ1-5, with D possibly matching TRBD1 (5 bases). V was trimmed by 4 bases and J by 0 bases, leaving 8 bases between them. The V gene's germline CDR1 is SGDLS and CDR2 YYNGEE. This CDR3 has 14 amino acids. The CDR3 loop is CASSPTDSNQPQHF. CDR3 DNA: TGTGCCAGCAGCCCGACAGATAGCAATCAGCCCCAGCATTTT.

The V gene is TRBV10-3, the J gene TRBJ1-1; maybe TRBD1 (5 bases). V was cut by 6 bases and J by 7 bases, with 18 bases left in between. In germline, CDR1 is ENHRY, CDR2 SYGVKD. The CDR3 sequence is 14 residues long. This CDR3 is CAIRRGEGPFEAFF. As DNA, the CDR3 is TGTGCCATCAGGAGGGGCGAAGGACCATTTGAAGCTTTCTTT.

The chain is built from TRBV30 and TRBJ2-7, with D tentatively TRBD1 (5 bases). V lost 5 bases and J 1 base, leaving 12 bases between the germline ends. From germline, CDR1 is GTSNPN and CDR2 SVGIG (reference sequence). The CDR3 is 13 amino acids. CDR3 region: CAWGSGNSYEQYV. CDR3 bases: TGTGCCTGGGGGTCAGGGAATTCCTACGAGCAGTACGTC.

This rearrangement joins TRBV6-4 to TRBJ1-5; the D is unclear. Germline CDR1 is MRHNA and CDR2 is SNTAGT. V dropped 7 bases and J dropped 7 bases, with 23 bases sitting between them. The CDR3 spans 16 residues. This CDR3 reads CASTDWGGLKRQPQHF. DNA for the CDR3: TGTGCCAGCACAGACTGGGGAGGTTTGAAACGACAGCCCCAGCATTTT.

The gene calls are TRBV9 and TRBJ2-3, with a tentative D call TRBD2 (6 bases). The CDR3 length is 14 residues. Germline CDR1 and CDR2: SGDLS and YYNGEE. With 4 bases removed from V and 4 bases from J, the gap between germline ends came to 13 bases. This CDR3 reads CASSLRWEADTQYF. The CDR3 DNA follows: TGTGCCAGCAGCCTCCGTTGGGAGGCAGATACGCAGTATTTT. The full variable domain, with the rest looked up from reference TRBV9 and TRBJ2-3, is DSGVTQTPKHLITATGQRVTLRCSPRSGDLSVYWYQQSLDQGLQFLIQYYNGEERAKGNILERFSAQQFPDLHSELNLSSLELGDSALYFCASSLRWEADTQYFGPGTRLTVL.

This rearrangement joins TRBV6-5 to TRBJ1-6; D uncertain. CDR1 MNHEY and CDR2 SVGAGI come from the germline V gene. The CDR3 has 16 residues. Trimming left V 0 bases short and J 0 bases short, with 6 bases between. The CDR3, as DNA: TGTGCCAGCAGTTACTCGGGTAGCTCCTATAATTCACCCCTCCACTTT. This codes for CASSYSGSSYNSPLHF.

The rearrangement uses TRBV5-6 and TRBJ2-5; D is unclear. The CDR3 length is 16 residues. V shed 4 bases and J shed 3 bases, with 19 bases lying between them. Germline CDR1 reads SGHDT; CDR2 reads YYEEEE. Written as DNA, the CDR3 is TGTGCCAGCAGCGTGTCAGACTTTTCCGATAAAGAGACCCAGTACTTC. This encodes CASSVSDFSDKETQYF.

The chain is built from TRBV4-3 and TRBJ2-4; no clear D. The germline gives CDR1 LGHNA, CDR2 YSLEER. This CDR3 contains 15 residues. The V and J ends lost 0 bases and 2 bases respectively, with 8 bases between them. The CDR3 DNA is TGCGCCAGCAGCCAAGAACCGGGTACCAAAAACATTCAGTACTTC. The encoded protein is CASSQEPGTKNIQYF.

The rearrangement joins TRBV30 to TRBJ1-1; D perhaps matches TRBD1 (6 bases). The CDR3 runs to 13 residues. V was pared by 2 bases and J by 7 bases, with 14 bases between. Per germline, CDR1 GTSNPN and CDR2 SVGIG (reference sequence). CDR3 loop: CAWSPDVQGEAFF. The DNA of the CDR3 is TGTGCCTGGAGTCCGGACGTACAGGGTGAAGCTTTCTTT. The whole variable domain, filled in from reference TRBV30 and TRBJ1-1, reads SQTIHQWPATLVQPVGSPLSLECTVEGTSNPNLYWYRQAAGRGLQLLFYSVGIGQISSEVPQNLSASRPQDRQFILSSKKLLLSDSGFYLCAWSPDVQGEAFFGQGTRLTVV.

The CDR3 DNA reads as TGTGCCAGCAGCCTTACTCCCGGGACTAGCGGGGGGGCCCTCACAGATACGCAGTATTTT. Translated: CASSLTPGTSGGALTDTQYF. The chain employs TRBV7-3 and TRBJ2-3; 16 bases agree with TRBD2. Looked up from germline, CDR1 is SGHTA and CDR2 is FQGTGA. V gave up 5 bases and J gave up 2 bases; unmatched junction bases: 13. The CDR3 runs 20 residues.

The chain uses TRBV3-1 (or the pseudogene TRBV3-2) and TRBJ2-5; no clear D gene. CDR1 and CDR2 (germline): LGHDT, YNNKEL (reference sequence). V was cut by 5 bases and J by 1 base, with 11 bases left in between. The CDR3 totals 14 residues. The CDR3 DNA reads as TGTGCCAGCAGCGGCCGGGCGGTCCAAGAGACCCAGTACTTC. Amino acids: CASSGRAVQETQYF.

This clone was seen repeatedly, ten times or more. The chain joins TRBV4-2 to TRBJ1-4; D unclear. Between the trimmed V and J ends, which lost 0 bases and 0 bases, there was a span of 20 bases. Germline lookup yields CDR1 LGHNA and CDR2 YNFKEQ. The CDR3 runs to 20 residues. The CDR3 region is CASSQELSVGRTATNEKLFF. In nucleotides, the CDR3 is TGTGCCAGCAGCCAAGAGTTAAGCGTGGGCAGGACCGCAACTAATGAAAAACTGTTTTTT.

This sequence joins TRBV6-2 or TRBV6-3 and TRBJ1-2; D unresolved. V was clipped by 2 bases and J by 0 bases, with 10 bases between them. CDR3 size: 15 residues. Germline V gene lookup returns CDR1 MNHEY and CDR2 SVGEGT. The CDR3 here is CASSYLRETNYGYTF. In DNA form, the CDR3 reads TGTGCCAGCAGTTACCTTAGAGAAACTAACTATGGCTACACCTTC.

The V and J genes are TRBV7-8 and TRBJ2-3; 12 bases are a match to TRBD2. Germline assignment: CDR1 SGHVS and CDR2 FQNEAQ. The CDR3 is 16 amino acids. Losses at the gene ends were 5 bases for V and 4 bases for J; bases not matched to a gene: 7. CDR3 in amino acids: CASSPPLAGGPDTQYF. For the CDR3, the DNA is TGTGCCAGCAGCCCACCCCTAGCGGGAGGGCCAGATACGCAGTATTTT.

The chain has TRBV18 and TRBJ1-6; 10 bases align to TRBD1. The CDR3 is 16 residues long. Germline CDR1 reads KGHSH; CDR2 reads LQKENI. Unmatched junction bases numbered 12, after V lost 6 bases and J lost 10 bases. CDR3 nucleotide sequence: TGTGCCAGCTCTGCCTCTATGGGGACAGGGGTCTCACCCCTCCACTTT. This sequence encodes CASSASMGTGVSPLHF.

V is TRBV30 and J is TRBJ1-1; 7 bases are a match to TRBD1. The CDR3 totals 13 residues. Unmatched junction bases numbered 12, after V lost 8 bases and J lost 6 bases. Germline V gene lookup returns CDR1 GTSNPN and CDR2 SVGIG (reference sequence). This CDR3 reads CASSAGGFSEAFF. DNA of the CDR3: TGTGCCAGTTCGGCAGGGGGATTCTCTGAAGCTTTCTTT.

This sequence joins TRBV29-1 and TRBJ1-2; D remains ambiguous. V was trimmed by 7 bases and J by 0 bases, leaving 9 bases between them. The CDR3 extends over 12 amino acids. The germline CDR1 and CDR2 sequences are SQVTM and ANQGSEA. In nucleotides, the CDR3 is TGCAGCGCCCGAAGAGCTAACTATGGCTACACCTTC. This sequence encodes CSARRANYGYTF.

This clone was seen more than once but under ten times. The chain uses TRBV15 and TRBJ1-2; D ambiguous. The CDR3 totals 14 residues. Germline-derived CDR1 and CDR2 are LNHNV and YYDKDF (reference sequence). V lost 4 bases to trimming and J lost 6 bases, with 15 bases between them. CDR3 DNA: TGTGCCACCAGCATCGGCAGGAGTGGGGATGGCTACACCTTC. Protein: CATSIGRSGDGYTF.

The rearrangement uses TRBV19 and TRBJ2-1; 9 nucleotides agree with TRBD1. Germline CDR1 and CDR2: LNHDA and SQIVND (reference sequence). V shed 5 bases, J shed 4 bases, and the junction held 3 bases outside the gene matches. The CDR3 loop spans 14 amino acids. The CDR3 reads CASSLGTGYNEQFF. Written as DNA, the CDR3 is TGTGCCAGTAGTTTGGGGACAGGGTACAATGAGCAGTTCTTC.

V is TRBV19 and J is TRBJ1-1, with D possibly TRBD1 on 5 matching bases. Trimming shortened V by 3 bases and J by 5 bases, and 10 bases separated the two germline ends. In germline, CDR1 is LNHDA, CDR2 SQIVND (reference sequence). The CDR3 sequence is 13 residues long. In nucleotides, the CDR3 is TGTGCCAGTAGTATTGGGCGGACAACTGAAGCTTTCTTT. As protein: CASSIGRTTEAFF. Filled out from reference TRBV19 and TRBJ1-1, the complete variable domain reads DGGITQSPKYLFRKEGQNVTLSCEQNLNHDAMYWYRQDPGQGLRLIYYSQIVNDFQKGDIAEGYSVSREKKESFPLTVTSAQKNPTAFYLCASSIGRTTEAFFGQGTRLTVV.

This rearrangement joins TRBV29-1 to TRBJ1-2; TRBD1 aligns across 9 bases. After removal of 8 bases from V and 6 bases from J, the junction contained 4 bases not matched to a gene. The CDR3 has 11 residues. Germline CDR1 SQVTM, CDR2 ANQGSEA. The CDR3 DNA reads as TGCAGCCTCGGGACAGGGAATGGCTACACCTTC. Translating it yields CSLGTGNGYTF. Based on the CDR3 plus reference TRBV29-1 and TRBJ1-2, the full variable domain is SAVISQKPSRDICQRGTSLTIQCQVDSQVTMMFWYRQQPGQSLTLIATANQGSEATYESGFVIDKFPISRPNLTFSTLTVSNMSPEDSSIYLCSLGTGNGYTFGSGTRLTVV.

The chain couples TRBV2 to TRBJ1-1, with 7 bases that match TRBD1. In germline, CDR1 is SNHLY, CDR2 FYNNEI. The CDR3 sequence is 15 residues long. Germline trimming cut 7 bases from V and 4 bases from J; bases unmatched to any gene: 12. The CDR3, as DNA: TGTGCCAGCATTATCTTGCAGGGGGGGGTCACTGAAGCTTTCTTT. Translating it yields CASIILQGGVTEAFF.

CDR3 bases: TGTGCTAGTGGTCCTCGGGACTTCTCCTACGAGCAGTACTTC. It is translated as CASGPRDFSYEQYF. The chain employs TRBV12-5 and TRBJ2-7; maybe TRBD2 (6 bases). The V gene lost 5 bases and the J gene lost 0 bases, with 11 bases spanning the gap. Per the germline V gene, CDR1 is LGHNT and CDR2 is FRNRAP. This CDR3 region has 14 residues.

V gene TRBV6-5 combines with J gene TRBJ2-7, with D uncertain. V shed 7 bases and J shed 7 bases, with 14 bases lying between them. CDR1 and CDR2 from the germline V gene are MNHEY and SVGAGI. The CDR3 is made up of 12 amino acids. CDR3 sequence: CASTSRLGEQYV. The DNA for the CDR3 is TGTGCCAGCACCTCTCGATTGGGGGAGCAGTACGTC.

The rearrangement joins TRBV11-2 to TRBJ2-7; TRBD2 aligns across 7 bases. Germline CDR1 is SGHAT and CDR2 is FQNNGV. The trim removed 5 bases at V and 3 bases at J, leaving 13 bases unmatched. This CDR3 spans 16 amino acids. This CDR3 reads CASSQIIAGPSYEQYF. Here the CDR3 DNA reads TGTGCCAGCAGCCAAATAATAGCGGGCCCTAGCTACGAGCAGTACTTC.

V usage is TRBV11-3 and J usage is TRBJ2-4, with TRBD2 matching 7 bases. The CDR3 loop spans 14 amino acids. The V and J ends lost 0 bases and 4 bases, in that order; junction bases with no gene match: 0. Germline V lookup: CDR1 SGHNT, CDR2 YENEEA. CDR3 in DNA: TGTGCCAGCAGCTTAGAGGGACTAAAAAACATTCAGTACTTC. Its translation is CASSLEGLKNIQYF. Together with reference TRBV11-3 and TRBJ2-4, the CDR3 gives the full variable domain: EAGVVQSPRYKIIEKKQPVAFWCNPISGHNTLYWYLQNLGQGPELLIRYENEEAVDDSQLPKDRFSAERLKGVDSTLKIQPAELGDSAVYLCASSLEGLKNIQYFGAGTRLSVL.

The genes are TRBV27 and TRBJ2-3, with 7 bases aligning to TRBD1. The CDR3 has 15 residues. Germline CDR1 reads MNHEY; CDR2 reads SMNVEV (reference sequence). The V and J ends lost 3 bases and 2 bases, in that order; junction bases with no gene match: 5. The CDR3 DNA sequence: TGTGCCAGCAGTTTCTTGGACAGGCCCACAGATACGCAGTATTTT. It encodes CASSFLDRPTDTQYF.